The source of this T cell receptor (beta chain) is a study of control samples from healthy donors and cancer patients. Profiled with immunoSEQ multiplex PCR; TCRdb holds only in-frame clones, not every one. Here the sample spans about 270,000 clones, around 80% being singletons. Germline trimming cut 0 bases from V and 9 bases from J; bases unmatched to any gene: 4. The CDR3 totals 13 residues. The germline CDR1 and CDR2 sequences are MNHEY and SMNVEV (reference sequence). This TCR was sampled from a woman in her sixties with lung cancer. The chain joins TRBV27 to TRBJ1-2, with 7 bases that match TRBD1. What was sequenced was PBMCs. CDR3 residues: CASSLSGGHSYTF. DNA for the CDR3: TGTGCCAGCAGTTTATCAGGGGGCCACAGCTACACCTTC.